Sequencing of this TCR beta chain was carried out in a study of T cell changes during pregnancy in multiple sclerosis. This clone was counted a single time. Profiling relied on immunoSEQ multiplex PCR, and the TCRdb table lists in-frame clones only, not all of them. The sample lists around 99,000 clones; approximately 90% were seen once. V lost 3 bases and J lost 4; bases outside the gene matches: 11. Germline lookup yields CDR1 MNHNS and CDR2 SASEGT. The length of the CDR3 is 17 residues. The TCR was taken from a female donor in good health, enrolled as a control in a pregnancy study. This rearrangement joins TRBV6-1 to TRBJ2-2; 7 nucleotides align to TRBD1. The specimen was peripheral blood, collected in the third trimester of pregnancy. CDR3 nucleotide sequence: TGTGCCAGCAGTGACGAAACAGGGGCGGCGGGCACCGGGGAGCTGTTTTTT. Its protein is CASSDETGAAGTGELFF.